The 21 T cell receptor beta chains below were found in one sample sequenced in a study of blood T cell repertoires in COVID-19. The method was immunoSEQ multiplex PCR; TCRdb's version includes in-frame clones alone and lacks a portion of them. The sample has a few hundred thousand clones; roughly 90% are singletons. Sequenced material: peripheral blood. These receptors all stem from a woman between 40 and 55 years old who had recovered from COVID-19.

The chain recombines TRBV2 with TRBJ1-5, with 11 bases aligning to TRBD1. The CDR3 spans 15 residues. V was clipped by 6 bases and J by 6 bases; unmatched bases: 7. CDR1 SNHLY and CDR2 FYNNEI come from the germline V gene. The CDR3 loop reads CASREDRGLGQPQHF. CDR3 nucleotides: TGTGCCAGCAGGGAGGACAGGGGGCTTGGTCAGCCCCAGCATTTT.

V gene TRBV7-2 combines with J gene TRBJ2-6, with 8 bases lining up with TRBD2. Germline trimming cut 5 bases from V and 2 bases from J; bases unmatched to any gene: 5. The CDR3 totals 16 residues. Germline lookup yields CDR1 SGHTA and CDR2 FQGNSA. The CDR3 region is CASSPSGRAGANVLTF. The DNA of the CDR3 is TGTGCCAGCAGCCCCTCCGGGAGGGCTGGGGCCAACGTCCTGACTTTC.

The sample holds a few counts of this clone. The V call is TRBV5-1, the J call TRBJ2-3; a weak D match, TRBD2 (6 bases). The CDR3 runs to 19 residues. Germline V gene data show CDR1 as SGHRS and CDR2 as YFSETQ. V dropped 1 base and J dropped 4 bases, with 25 bases sitting between them. In nucleotides, the CDR3 is TGCGCCAGCAGCTTGCACATTTCTGCGGGACCGAGGCAGCCAGATACGCAGTATTTT. It translates to CASSLHISAGPRQPDTQYF.

The rearrangement joins TRBV19 to TRBJ2-2; 9 bases map to TRBD1. Germline assignment: CDR1 LNHDA and CDR2 SQIVND (reference sequence). Trimming at V came to 0 bases and at J to 4 bases, leaving 12 bases not matched to a gene. CDR3 length: 19 residues. CDR3 protein: CASSIEGSVGTGFTGELFF. Written as DNA, the CDR3 is TGTGCCAGTAGTATAGAGGGTAGTGTAGGGACAGGGTTCACCGGGGAGCTGTTTTTT.

This chain links TRBV6-1 with TRBJ2-7, with TRBD1 matching 9 bases. CDR1 and CDR2 from the germline V gene are MNHNS and SASEGT. The J segment lost 0 bases and the V segment lost 2 bases, leaving 8 bases of the junction unmatched. This CDR3 spans 17 amino acids. The CDR3: CASSEPGTGRFSYEQYF. CDR3 nucleotides: TGTGCCAGCAGTGAACCCGGGACAGGGAGGTTCTCCTACGAGCAGTACTTC.

For the CDR3, the DNA is TGTGCCAGCTCACCGAACTTTGAGACCCAGTACTTC. Its translation: CASSPNFETQYF. This chain links TRBV18 with TRBJ2-5; D unresolved. V lost 3 bases, J lost 5 bases, and 7 bases lay in between. The CDR3 covers 12 residues. Germline lookup yields CDR1 KGHSH and CDR2 LQKENI. The complete variable domain, with remaining parts taken from reference TRBV18 and TRBJ2-5, reads NAGVMQNPRHLVRRRGQEARLRCSPMKGHSHVYWYRQLPEEGLKFMVYLQKENIIDESGMPKERFSAEFPKEGPSILRIQQVVRGDSAAYFCASSPNFETQYFGPGTRLLVL.

The chain is built from TRBV7-9 and TRBJ2-1, with 9 positions matching TRBD2. The ends lost 4 bases at V and 7 bases at J; junction bases unmatched: 20. This CDR3 contains 19 residues. Germline V lookup: CDR1 SEHNR, CDR2 FQNEAQ (reference sequence). CDR3 protein: CASSSRGSGSITVGNEQFF. The CDR3, as DNA: TGTGCCAGCAGCTCCCGGGGTAGCGGGAGTATCACCGTTGGGAATGAGCAGTTCTTC.

The chain combines TRBV5-6 with TRBJ2-5, with D hard to call. Trimming took 2 bases from V and 0 from J, leaving 8 bases between them. The CDR3 runs 14 residues. Per germline, CDR1 SGHDT and CDR2 YYEEEE. CDR3 nucleotides: TGTGCCAGCAGCTTAACAACGTACCAAGAGACCCAGTACTTC. Its protein product is CASSLTTYQETQYF.

The count of this clone is one. The V gene is TRBV18, the J gene TRBJ1-4; no firm D call. V lost 1 base and J lost 3, with 12 bases in between. The V gene's germline CDR1 is KGHSH and CDR2 LQKENI. The CDR3 runs 16 residues. This CDR3 is CASSPLGTQPNEKLFF. The CDR3 bases are TGTGCCAGCTCACCACTGGGCACCCAACCTAATGAAAAACTGTTTTTT.

This chain links TRBV27 with TRBJ2-3, with D uncertain. CDR1 is MNHEY and CDR2 is SMNVEV in the germline V gene (reference sequence). Trimming stripped 8 bases from V and 1 base from J, with 16 bases between. The CDR3 is 15 residues long. The CDR3 DNA follows: TGTGCCAGCTCCCCTACTGTTCTCCGCACAGATACGCAGTATTTT. Translated, it gives CASSPTVLRTDTQYF.

The chain joins TRBV3-1 (or the pseudogene TRBV3-2) to TRBJ2-2; 8 nucleotides match TRBD1. In germline, CDR1 is LGHDT, CDR2 YNNKEL (reference sequence). J gave up 6 bases and V 1 base, and 7 bases lay outside the gene matches. CDR3 length: 16 residues. For the CDR3, the DNA is TGTGCCAGCAGCCAAGGAAGCAGGGGGCAGGCCGGGGAGCTGTTTTTT. This sequence encodes CASSQGSRGQAGELFF.

The chain uses TRBV12-2 and TRBJ2-3; TRBD2 is the table's D call, not checked against the DNA. TRBV12-2 is a known pseudogene. The CDR3 spans 14 residues. The CDR3 DNA is TGTGCAAGTCGCTCTTCGGGGGGCACAGATACGCAGTATTTT. It encodes CASRSSGGTDTQYF.

CDR3 DNA sequence: TGTGCCAGTAGCCCGACGGGGGGAGGTCACCAGTACTTC. It codes for CASSPTGGGHQYF. The chain is built from TRBV19 and TRBJ2-7; TRBD2 matches 7 bases. The CDR3 runs 13 residues. The germline gives CDR1 LNHDA, CDR2 SQIVND (reference sequence). With 6 bases clipped from V and 10 bases from J, the junction kept 12 bases outside the gene matches.

A single count supports this clone. The V call is TRBV10-3, the J call TRBJ2-7; 10 positions match TRBD2. Germline CDR1 ENHRY, CDR2 SYGVKD. The CDR3 is 16 residues long. Unmatched junction bases numbered 4, after V lost 2 bases and J lost 0 bases. CDR3 DNA: TGTGCCATCAGTGAGAGCCTAGCGGGGGTCTCCTACGAGCAGTACTTC. This translates into CAISESLAGVSYEQYF.

This chain joins TRBV30 and TRBJ1-3, with 9 bases identical to TRBD1. The CDR3 has 15 residues. V was clipped by 5 bases and J by 2 bases; unmatched bases: 7. Germline CDR1 reads GTSNPN; CDR2 reads SVGIG (reference sequence). CDR3 sequence (DNA): TGTGCCTGGGGGACAGGGTCGCGACCTGGAAACACCATATATTTT. Translating gives CAWGTGSRPGNTIYF.

In the case of this clone: The identical CDR3 is also encoded by other nucleotide sequences in the sample. The chain is built from TRBV3-1 (or the pseudogene TRBV3-2) and TRBJ1-3, with a tentative D call TRBD1 (5 bases). The germline CDR1 and CDR2 sequences are LGHDT and YNNKEL (reference sequence). The CDR3 is 14 residues long. Trimming removed 1 base at V and 4 bases at J, with 8 bases between. The CDR3 nucleotides are TGTGCCAGCAGCCAAGGGTCAGGGGGAAACACCATATATTTT. This encodes CASSQGSGGNTIYF.

This clone was seen a single time. The chain carries TRBV28 and TRBJ2-7; no reliable D call. The CDR3 has 15 residues. V shed 3 bases and J shed 3 bases, with 15 bases lying between them. Germline CDR1 reads MDHEN; CDR2 reads SYDVKM. CDR3 region: CASSFDTGFDYEQYF. The CDR3 nucleotides are TGTGCCAGCAGTTTTGACACCGGATTTGACTACGAGCAGTACTTC.

CDR3 region: CASRTTNYGYTF. In DNA, the CDR3 is TGTGCCTCGAGGACTACTAACTATGGCTACACCTTC. This chain joins TRBV30 and TRBJ1-2, with unresolved D. CDR3 length equals 12 residues. CDR1 and CDR2 (germline): GTSNPN, SVGIG (reference sequence). The ends were cut back, 7 bases at V and 0 bases at J, with 9 bases in the middle. Full variable domain (remainder filled in from reference TRBV30 and TRBJ1-2): SQTIHQWPATLVQPVGSPLSLECTVEGTSNPNLYWYRQAAGRGLQLLFYSVGIGQISSEVPQNLSASRPQDRQFILSSKKLLLSDSGFYLCASRTTNYGYTFGSGTRLTVV.

The chain has TRBV5-6 and TRBJ1-2, with D possibly TRBD1 on 5 matching bases. The CDR3 extends over 13 amino acids. The ends were cut back, 2 bases at V and 1 base at J, with 6 bases in the middle. Germline assignment: CDR1 SGHDT and CDR2 YYEEEE. The CDR3 coding sequence is TGTGCCAGCAGCTTCGGGGGTAACTATGGCTACACCTTC. This translates into CASSFGGNYGYTF.

The sample holds one count of this clone. The chain couples TRBV7-9 to TRBJ2-2; 8 bases match TRBD2. This CDR3 contains 16 residues. Germline assignment: CDR1 SEHNR and CDR2 FQNEAQ (reference sequence). Trimming removed 3 bases from V and 6 bases from J; junction bases left unmatched: 9. The CDR3 sequence is CASSLPGGPMSGELFF. CDR3 sequence (DNA): TGTGCCAGCAGCTTGCCGGGAGGGCCGATGTCCGGGGAGCTGTTTTTT.

The table lists this clone with a count of one. This chain joins TRBV4-1 and TRBJ2-7, with unresolved D. This CDR3 comprises 12 residues. Between the trimmed V and J ends, which lost 4 bases and 5 bases, there was a span of 9 bases. Per germline, CDR1 MGHRA and CDR2 YSYEKL. The CDR3 bases are TGCGCCAGCAGCCCCTCCGAGGACGAGCAGTACTTC. Its translation: CASSPSEDEQYF.